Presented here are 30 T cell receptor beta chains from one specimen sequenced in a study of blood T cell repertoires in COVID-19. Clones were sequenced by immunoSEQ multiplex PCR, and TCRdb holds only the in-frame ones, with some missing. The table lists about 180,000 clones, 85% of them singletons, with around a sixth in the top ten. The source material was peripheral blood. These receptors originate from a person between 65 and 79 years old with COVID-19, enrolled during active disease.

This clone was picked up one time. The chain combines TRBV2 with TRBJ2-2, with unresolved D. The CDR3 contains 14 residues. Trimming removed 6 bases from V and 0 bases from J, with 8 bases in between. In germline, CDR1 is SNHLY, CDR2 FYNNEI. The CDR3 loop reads CASRKTPNTGELFF. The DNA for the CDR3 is TGTGCCAGCAGAAAGACACCGAACACCGGGGAGCTGTTTTTT.

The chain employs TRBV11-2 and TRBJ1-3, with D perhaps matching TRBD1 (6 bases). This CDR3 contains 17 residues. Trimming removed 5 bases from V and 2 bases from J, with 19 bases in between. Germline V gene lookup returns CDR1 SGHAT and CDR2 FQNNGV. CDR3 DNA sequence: TGTGCCAGCAGCCCCGCCCGGACAGTCGCGCCTGGAAACACCATATATTTT. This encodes CASSPARTVAPGNTIYF.

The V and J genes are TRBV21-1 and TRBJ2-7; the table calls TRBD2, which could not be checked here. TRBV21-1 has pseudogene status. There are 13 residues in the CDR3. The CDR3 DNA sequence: TGTGCCAGCATAGCTCAGAGCTCCTACGAGCAGTACTTC. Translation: CASIAQSSYEQYF.

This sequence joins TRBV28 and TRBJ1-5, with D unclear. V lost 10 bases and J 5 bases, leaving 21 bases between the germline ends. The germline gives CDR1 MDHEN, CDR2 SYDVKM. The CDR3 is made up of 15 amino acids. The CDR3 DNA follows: TGTGCCACCCAGTATGATCACCTGACATATCAGCCCCAGCATTTT. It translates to CATQYDHLTYQPQHF.

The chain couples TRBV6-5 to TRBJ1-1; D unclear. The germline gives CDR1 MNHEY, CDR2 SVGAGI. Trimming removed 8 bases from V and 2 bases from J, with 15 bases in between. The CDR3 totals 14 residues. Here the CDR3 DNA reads TGTGCCAGCTCGTCCCGGCAGGCTAACACTGAAGCTTTCTTT. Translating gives CASSSRQANTEAFF.

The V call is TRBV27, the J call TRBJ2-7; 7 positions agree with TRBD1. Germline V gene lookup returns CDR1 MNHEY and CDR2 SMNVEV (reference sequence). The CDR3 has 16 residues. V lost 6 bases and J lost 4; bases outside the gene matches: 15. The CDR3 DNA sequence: TGTGCCAGCAGCATTACCTTTACAGGGGTTTTTTACGAGCAGTACTTC. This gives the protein CASSITFTGVFYEQYF.

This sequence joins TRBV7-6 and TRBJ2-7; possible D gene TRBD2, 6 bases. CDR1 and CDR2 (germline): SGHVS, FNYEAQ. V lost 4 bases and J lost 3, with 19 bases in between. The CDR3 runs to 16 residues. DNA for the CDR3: TGTGCCAGCAGCTCACCTCCCGGGAGAAGGGACTACGAGCAGTACTTC. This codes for CASSSPPGRRDYEQYF.

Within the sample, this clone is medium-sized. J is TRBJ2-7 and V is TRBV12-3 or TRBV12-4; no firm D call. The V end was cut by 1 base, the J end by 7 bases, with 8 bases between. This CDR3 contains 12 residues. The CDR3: CASSLGPQEQYF. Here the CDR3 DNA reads TGTGCCAGCAGTTTAGGGCCGCAGGAGCAGTACTTC.

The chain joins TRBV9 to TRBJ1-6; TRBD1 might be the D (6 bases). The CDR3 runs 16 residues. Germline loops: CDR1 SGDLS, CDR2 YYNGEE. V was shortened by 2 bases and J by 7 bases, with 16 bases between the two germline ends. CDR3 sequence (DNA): TGTGCCAGCAGCGTGCTAGCAGGGGATAAAAATTCACCCCTCCACTTT. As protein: CASSVLAGDKNSPLHF.

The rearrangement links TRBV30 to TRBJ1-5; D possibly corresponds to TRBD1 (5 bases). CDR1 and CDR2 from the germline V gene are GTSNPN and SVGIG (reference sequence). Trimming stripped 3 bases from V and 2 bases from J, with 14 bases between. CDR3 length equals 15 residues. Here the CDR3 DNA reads TGTGCCTGGAGCCCCCTAGGGGCAGGCAATCAGCCCCAGCATTTT. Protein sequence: CAWSPLGAGNQPQHF.

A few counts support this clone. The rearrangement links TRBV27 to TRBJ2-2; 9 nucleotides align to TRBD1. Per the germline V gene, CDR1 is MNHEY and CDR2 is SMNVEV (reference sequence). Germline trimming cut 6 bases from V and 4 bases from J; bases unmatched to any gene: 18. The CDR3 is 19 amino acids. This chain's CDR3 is CASSHAADRGVRGTGELFF. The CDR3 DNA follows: TGTGCCAGCAGCCACGCCGCCGACAGGGGGGTGCGCGGCACCGGGGAGCTGTTTTTT.

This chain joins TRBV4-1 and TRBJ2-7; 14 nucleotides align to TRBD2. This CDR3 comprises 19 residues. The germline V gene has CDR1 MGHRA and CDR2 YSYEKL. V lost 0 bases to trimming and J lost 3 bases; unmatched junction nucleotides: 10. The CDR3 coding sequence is TGCGCCAGCAGCCAAGAGGGGGGACTAGCGGGAGTGCTTCGCTACGAGCAGTACTTC. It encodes CASSQEGGLAGVLRYEQYF.

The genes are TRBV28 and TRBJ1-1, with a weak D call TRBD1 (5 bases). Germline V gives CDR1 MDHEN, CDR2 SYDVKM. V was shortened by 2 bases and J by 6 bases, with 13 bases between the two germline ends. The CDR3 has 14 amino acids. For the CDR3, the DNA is TGTGCCAGCAGTTTAAACGGGGGGAAGGCTGAAGCTTTCTTT. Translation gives CASSLNGGKAEAFF.

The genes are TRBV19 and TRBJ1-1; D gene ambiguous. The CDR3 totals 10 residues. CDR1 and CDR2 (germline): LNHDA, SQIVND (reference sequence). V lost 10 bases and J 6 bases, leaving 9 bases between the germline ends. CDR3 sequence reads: CATGYAEAFF. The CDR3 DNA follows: TGTGCCACGGGGTACGCTGAAGCTTTCTTT. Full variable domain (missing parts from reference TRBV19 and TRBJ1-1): DGGITQSPKYLFRKEGQNVTLSCEQNLNHDAMYWYRQDPGQGLRLIYYSQIVNDFQKGDIAEGYSVSREKKESFPLTVTSAQKNPTAFYLCATGYAEAFFGQGTRLTVV.

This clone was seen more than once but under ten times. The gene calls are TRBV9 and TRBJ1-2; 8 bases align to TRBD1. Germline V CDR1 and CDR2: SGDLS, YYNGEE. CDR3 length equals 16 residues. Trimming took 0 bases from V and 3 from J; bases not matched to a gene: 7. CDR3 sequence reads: CASSVGTGLLDYGYTF. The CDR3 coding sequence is TGTGCCAGCAGCGTAGGGACAGGGCTATTGGACTATGGCTACACCTTC.

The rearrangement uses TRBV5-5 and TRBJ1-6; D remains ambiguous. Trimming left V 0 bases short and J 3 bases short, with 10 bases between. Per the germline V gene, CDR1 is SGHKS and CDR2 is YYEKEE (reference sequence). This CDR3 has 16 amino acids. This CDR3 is CASSLGPGDYNSPLHF. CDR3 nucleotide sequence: TGTGCCAGCAGCTTGGGACCCGGAGACTATAATTCACCCCTCCACTTT.

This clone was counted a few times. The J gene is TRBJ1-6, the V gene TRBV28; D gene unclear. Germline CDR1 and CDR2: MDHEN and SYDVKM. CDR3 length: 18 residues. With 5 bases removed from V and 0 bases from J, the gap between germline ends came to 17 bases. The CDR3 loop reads CASSPPPGESSYNSPLHF. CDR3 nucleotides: TGTGCCAGCAGTCCTCCCCCCGGGGAGAGCTCCTATAATTCACCCCTCCACTTT.

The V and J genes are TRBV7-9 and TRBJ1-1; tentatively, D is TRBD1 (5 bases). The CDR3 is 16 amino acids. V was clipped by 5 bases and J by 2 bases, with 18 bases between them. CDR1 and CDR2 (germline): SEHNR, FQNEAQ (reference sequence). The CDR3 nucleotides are TGTGCCAGCAGCCCATACGGCGGGGGGATTAACACTGAAGCTTTCTTT. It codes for CASSPYGGGINTEAFF.

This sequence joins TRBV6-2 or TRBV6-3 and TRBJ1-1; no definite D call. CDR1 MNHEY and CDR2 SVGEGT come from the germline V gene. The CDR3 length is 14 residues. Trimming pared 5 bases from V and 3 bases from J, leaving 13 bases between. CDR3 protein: CASSDPRQDTEAFF. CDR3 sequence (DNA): TGTGCCAGCAGTGACCCTCGTCAGGACACTGAAGCTTTCTTT.

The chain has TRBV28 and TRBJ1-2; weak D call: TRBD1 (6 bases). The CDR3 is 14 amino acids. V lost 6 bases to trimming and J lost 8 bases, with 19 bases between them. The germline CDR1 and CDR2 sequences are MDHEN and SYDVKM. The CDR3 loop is CASSQGTGNRGYTF. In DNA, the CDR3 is TGTGCCAGCAGCCAGGGGACGGGGAATAGGGGCTACACCTTC.

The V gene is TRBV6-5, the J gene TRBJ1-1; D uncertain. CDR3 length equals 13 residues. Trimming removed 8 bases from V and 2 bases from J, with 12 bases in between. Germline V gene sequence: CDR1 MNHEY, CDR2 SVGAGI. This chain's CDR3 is CASGPDFNTEAFF. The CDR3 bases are TGTGCCAGCGGCCCAGACTTCAACACTGAAGCTTTCTTT.

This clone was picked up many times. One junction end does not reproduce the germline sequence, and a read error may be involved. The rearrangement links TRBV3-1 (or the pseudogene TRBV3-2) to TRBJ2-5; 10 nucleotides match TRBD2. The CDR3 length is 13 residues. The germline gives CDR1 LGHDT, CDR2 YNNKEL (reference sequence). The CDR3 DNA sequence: TGTGCCAGCAGCCAAGGAACTAGCGGGATTGGGGACTTC. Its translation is CASSQGTSGIGDF.

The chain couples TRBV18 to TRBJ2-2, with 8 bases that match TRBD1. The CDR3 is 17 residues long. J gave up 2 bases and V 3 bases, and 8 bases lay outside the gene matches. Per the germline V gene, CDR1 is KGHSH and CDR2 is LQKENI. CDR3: CASSPQGARANTGELFF. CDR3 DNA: TGTGCCAGCTCACCGCAGGGGGCGCGAGCTAACACCGGGGAGCTGTTTTTT.

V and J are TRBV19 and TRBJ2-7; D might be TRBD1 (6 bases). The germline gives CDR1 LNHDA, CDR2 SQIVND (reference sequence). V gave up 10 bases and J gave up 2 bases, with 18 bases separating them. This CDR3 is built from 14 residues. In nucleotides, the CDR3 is TGTGCCACCGGGACACCGACTCAACCCTACGAGCAGTACTTC. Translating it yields CATGTPTQPYEQYF.

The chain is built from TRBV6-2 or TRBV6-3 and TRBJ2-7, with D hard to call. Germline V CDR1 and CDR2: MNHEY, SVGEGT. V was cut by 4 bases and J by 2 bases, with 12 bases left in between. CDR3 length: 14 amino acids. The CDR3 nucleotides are TGTGCCAGCAGTTTATACGGGTCAACCTACGAGCAGTACTTC. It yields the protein CASSLYGSTYEQYF.

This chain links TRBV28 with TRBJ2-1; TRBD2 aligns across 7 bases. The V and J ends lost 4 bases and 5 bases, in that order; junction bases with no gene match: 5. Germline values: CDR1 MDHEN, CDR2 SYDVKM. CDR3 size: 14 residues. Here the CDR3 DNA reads TGTGCCAGCAGTTCGGACGGGACTAACAATGAGCAGTTCTTC. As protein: CASSSDGTNNEQFF.

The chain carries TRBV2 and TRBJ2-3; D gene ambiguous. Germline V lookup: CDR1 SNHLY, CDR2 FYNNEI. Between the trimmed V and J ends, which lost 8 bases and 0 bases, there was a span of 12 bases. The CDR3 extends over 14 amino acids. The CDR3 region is CASARSLSTDTQYF. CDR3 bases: TGTGCCAGCGCGCGGAGCCTCAGCACAGATACGCAGTATTTT.

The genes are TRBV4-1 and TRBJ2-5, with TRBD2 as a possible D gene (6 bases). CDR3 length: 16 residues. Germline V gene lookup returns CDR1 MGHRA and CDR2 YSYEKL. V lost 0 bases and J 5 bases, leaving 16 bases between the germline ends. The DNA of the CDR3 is TGCGCCAGCAGCCAAGAGTCGTCCGGGGACTGGGAGACCCAGTACTTC. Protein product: CASSQESSGDWETQYF.

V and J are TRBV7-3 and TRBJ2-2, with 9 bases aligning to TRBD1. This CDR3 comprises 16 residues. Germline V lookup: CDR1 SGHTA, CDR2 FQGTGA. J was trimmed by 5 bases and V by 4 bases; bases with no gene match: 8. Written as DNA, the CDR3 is TGTGCCAGCAGCTCGCGGACAGGGGCCTGGACCGGGGAGCTGTTTTTT. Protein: CASSSRTGAWTGELFF.

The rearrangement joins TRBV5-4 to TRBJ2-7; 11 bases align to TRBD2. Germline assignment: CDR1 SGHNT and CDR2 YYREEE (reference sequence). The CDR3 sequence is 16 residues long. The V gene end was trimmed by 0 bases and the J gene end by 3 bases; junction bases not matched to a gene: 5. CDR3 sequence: CASSLASGTSGYEQYF. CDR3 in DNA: TGTGCCAGCAGCTTGGCATCCGGGACTAGCGGCTACGAGCAGTACTTC.